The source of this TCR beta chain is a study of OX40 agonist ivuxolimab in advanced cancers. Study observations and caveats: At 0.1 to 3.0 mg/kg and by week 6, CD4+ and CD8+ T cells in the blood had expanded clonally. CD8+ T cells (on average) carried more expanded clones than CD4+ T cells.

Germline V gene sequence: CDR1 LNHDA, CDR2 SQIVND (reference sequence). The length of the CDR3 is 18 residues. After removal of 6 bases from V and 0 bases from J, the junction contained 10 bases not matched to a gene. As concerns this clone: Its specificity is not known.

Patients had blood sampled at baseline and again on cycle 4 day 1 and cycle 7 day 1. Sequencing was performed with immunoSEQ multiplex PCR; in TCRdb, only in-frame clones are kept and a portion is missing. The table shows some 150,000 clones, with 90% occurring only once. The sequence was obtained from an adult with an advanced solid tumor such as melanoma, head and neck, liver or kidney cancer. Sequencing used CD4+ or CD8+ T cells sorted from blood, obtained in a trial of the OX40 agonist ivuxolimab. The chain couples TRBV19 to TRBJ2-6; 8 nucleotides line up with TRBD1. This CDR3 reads CASRIDRGLYSGANVLTF. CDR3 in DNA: TGTGCCAGTAGAATCGACAGGGGCCTCTACTCTGGGGCCAACGTCCTGACTTTC.